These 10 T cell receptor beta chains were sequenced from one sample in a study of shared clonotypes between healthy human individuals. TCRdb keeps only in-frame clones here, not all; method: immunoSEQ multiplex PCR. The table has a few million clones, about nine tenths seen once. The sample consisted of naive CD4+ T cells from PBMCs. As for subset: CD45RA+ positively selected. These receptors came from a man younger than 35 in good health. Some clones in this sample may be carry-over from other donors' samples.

The CDR3 DNA follows: TGTGCCAGCAGTTTATTTGGGGGCAGTGGCAAAAACATTCAGTACTTC. It codes for CASSLFGGSGKNIQYF. The chain couples TRBV28 to TRBJ2-4; a possible D gene is TRBD1 (6 bases). Trimming removed 1 base from V and 3 bases from J, with 13 bases in between. Germline V gene sequence: CDR1 MDHEN, CDR2 SYDVKM. The CDR3 has 16 residues.

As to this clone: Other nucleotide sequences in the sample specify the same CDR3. For the CDR3, the DNA is TGTGCCAGCAGCTTAGGCAGCGGGTACTCCTACGAGCAGTACTTC. It codes for CASSLGSGYSYEQYF. The chain links TRBV11-2 to TRBJ2-7; D possibly corresponds to TRBD2 (6 bases). CDR1 is SGHAT and CDR2 is FQNNGV in the germline V gene. Trimming cost V 1 base and J 0 bases, with 10 bases left between them. The CDR3 has 15 amino acids.

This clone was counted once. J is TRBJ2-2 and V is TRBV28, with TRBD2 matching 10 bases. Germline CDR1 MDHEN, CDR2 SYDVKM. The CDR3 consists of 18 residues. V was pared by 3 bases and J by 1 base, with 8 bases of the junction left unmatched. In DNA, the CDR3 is TGTGCCAGCAGTTTTGGTCCGGGACTAGCGAGGAACACCGGGGAGCTGTTTTTT. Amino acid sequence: CASSFGPGLARNTGELFF.

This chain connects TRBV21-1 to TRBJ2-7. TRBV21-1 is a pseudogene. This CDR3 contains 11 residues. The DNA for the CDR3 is TGTGCCAGCAGCGATCCCTACGAGCAGTACTTC. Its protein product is CASSDPYEQYF.

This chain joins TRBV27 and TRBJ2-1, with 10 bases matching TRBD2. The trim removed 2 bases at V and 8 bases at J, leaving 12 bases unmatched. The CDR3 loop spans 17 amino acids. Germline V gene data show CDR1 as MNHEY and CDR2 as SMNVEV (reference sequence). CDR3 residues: CASSLGLGGLASDEQFF. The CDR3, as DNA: TGTGCCAGCAGTTTAGGGCTGGGGGGACTAGCGAGTGATGAGCAGTTCTTC.

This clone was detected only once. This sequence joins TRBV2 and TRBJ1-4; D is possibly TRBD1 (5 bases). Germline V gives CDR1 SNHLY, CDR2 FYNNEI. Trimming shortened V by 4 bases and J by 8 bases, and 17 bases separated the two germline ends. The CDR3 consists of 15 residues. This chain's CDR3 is CASSGDREVGEKLFF. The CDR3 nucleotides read TGTGCCAGCAGTGGGGACCGGGAAGTAGGGGAAAAACTGTTTTTT.

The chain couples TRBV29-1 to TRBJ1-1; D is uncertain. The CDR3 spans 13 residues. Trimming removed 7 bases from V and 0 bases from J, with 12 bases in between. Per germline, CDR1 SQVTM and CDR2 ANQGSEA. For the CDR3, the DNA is TGCAGCGCCGACGGCGGAATGAACACTGAAGCTTTCTTT. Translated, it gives CSADGGMNTEAFF.

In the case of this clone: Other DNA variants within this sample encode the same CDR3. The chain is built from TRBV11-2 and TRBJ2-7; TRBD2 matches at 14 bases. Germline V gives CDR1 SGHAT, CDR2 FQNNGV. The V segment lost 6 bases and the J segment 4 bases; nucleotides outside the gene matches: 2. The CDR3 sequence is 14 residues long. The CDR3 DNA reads TGTGCCAGCAGACGACTAGCGGGAGGGTACGAGCAGTACTTC. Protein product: CASRRLAGGYEQYF.

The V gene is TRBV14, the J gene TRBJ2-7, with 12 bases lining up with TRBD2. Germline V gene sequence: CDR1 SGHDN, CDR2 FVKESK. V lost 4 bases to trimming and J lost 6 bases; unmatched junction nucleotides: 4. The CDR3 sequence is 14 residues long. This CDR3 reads CASSRTSGRTEQYF. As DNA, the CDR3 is TGTGCCAGCAGCCGCACTAGCGGGAGGACCGAGCAGTACTTC.

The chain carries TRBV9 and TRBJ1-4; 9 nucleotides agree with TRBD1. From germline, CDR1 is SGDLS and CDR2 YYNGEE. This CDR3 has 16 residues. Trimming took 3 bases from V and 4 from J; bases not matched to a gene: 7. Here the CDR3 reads CASSAGLGQGNEKLFF. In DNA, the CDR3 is TGTGCCAGCAGCGCGGGGTTGGGACAGGGTAATGAAAAACTGTTTTTT. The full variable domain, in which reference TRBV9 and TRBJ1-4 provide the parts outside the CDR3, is DSGVTQTPKHLITATGQRVTLRCSPRSGDLSVYWYQQSLDQGLQFLIQYYNGEERAKGNILERFSAQQFPDLHSELNLSSLELGDSALYFCASSAGLGQGNEKLFFGSGTQLSVL.